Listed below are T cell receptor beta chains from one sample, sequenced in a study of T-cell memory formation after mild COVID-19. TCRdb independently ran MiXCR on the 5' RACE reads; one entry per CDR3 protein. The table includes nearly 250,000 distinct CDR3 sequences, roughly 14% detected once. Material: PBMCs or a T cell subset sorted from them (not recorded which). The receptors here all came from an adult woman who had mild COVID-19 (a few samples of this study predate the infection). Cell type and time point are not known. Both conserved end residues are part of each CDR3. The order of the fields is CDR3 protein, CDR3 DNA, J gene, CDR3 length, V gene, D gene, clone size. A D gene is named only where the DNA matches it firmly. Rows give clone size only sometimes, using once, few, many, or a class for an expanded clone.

cdr3_aa: CASSDRMNTEAFF
cdr3_nt: TGCGCCAGCAGTGATCGCATGAACACTGAAGCTTTCTTT
j_call: TRBJ1-1
cdr3_length: 13
v_call: TRBV10-2
d_call: -
clone_size: -

cdr3_aa: CASTRGELGTEAFF
cdr3_nt: TGTGCCAGCACCCGAGGGGAATTGGGCACTGAAGCTTTCTTT
j_call: TRBJ1-1
cdr3_length: 14
v_call: TRBV12-3/TRBV12-4
d_call: -
clone_size: -

cdr3_aa: CASSPMTGFWETQYF
cdr3_nt: TGTGCCAGCAGTCCAATGACAGGGTTTTGGGAGACCCAGTACTTC
j_call: TRBJ2-5
cdr3_length: 15
v_call: TRBV6-1
d_call: TRBD1
clone_size: many

cdr3_aa: CASSLSGGVYNEQFF
cdr3_nt: TGTGCCAGCAGCTTATCCGGGGGGGTCTACAATGAGCAGTTCTTC
j_call: TRBJ2-1
cdr3_length: 15
v_call: TRBV7-3
d_call: TRBD2
clone_size: few

cdr3_aa: CASSWEPTDTQYF
cdr3_nt: TGTGCCAGCAGCTGGGAGCCCACAGATACGCAGTATTTT
j_call: TRBJ2-3
cdr3_length: 13
v_call: TRBV5-4
d_call: -
clone_size: -

cdr3_aa: CASSMKGTYEQYF
cdr3_nt: TGTGCCAGCAGCATGAAGGGCACCTACGAGCAGTACTTC
j_call: TRBJ2-7
cdr3_length: 13
v_call: TRBV7-6
d_call: -
clone_size: -

cdr3_aa: CASTPGQGSHEQYF
cdr3_nt: TGTGCCAGCACCCCGGGGCAGGGGAGCCACGAGCAGTACTTC
j_call: TRBJ2-7
cdr3_length: 14
v_call: TRBV7-9
d_call: -
clone_size: few

cdr3_aa: CSAWTSGTAETQYF
cdr3_nt: TGCAGTGCTTGGACTAGCGGGACCGCTGAGACCCAGTACTTC
j_call: TRBJ2-5
cdr3_length: 14
v_call: TRBV20-1
d_call: TRBD2
clone_size: few

cdr3_aa: CASKPSGGYEQYF
cdr3_nt: TGCGCCAGCAAGCCGAGCGGGGGCTACGAGCAGTACTTC
j_call: TRBJ2-7
cdr3_length: 13
v_call: TRBV5-1
d_call: TRBD2
clone_size: many

cdr3_aa: CASSSRTGNQPQHF
cdr3_nt: TGTGCCAGCAGCTCCCGGACAGGGAATCAGCCCCAGCATTTT
j_call: TRBJ1-5
cdr3_length: 14
v_call: TRBV7-8
d_call: TRBD1
clone_size: few

cdr3_aa: CASSLARVSMNTEAFF
cdr3_nt: TGTGCCAGCAGCTTAGCTAGGGTCTCCATGAACACTGAAGCTTTCTTT
j_call: TRBJ1-1
cdr3_length: 16
v_call: TRBV7-9
d_call: -
clone_size: -

cdr3_aa: CASSLDPASSGEQFF
cdr3_nt: TGCGCCAGCAGCTTGGATCCCGCTAGCTCTGGTGAGCAGTTCTTC
j_call: TRBJ2-1
cdr3_length: 15
v_call: TRBV5-1
d_call: -
clone_size: few

cdr3_aa: CASSMRTNTEAFF
cdr3_nt: TGTGCCAGTAGTATGAGGACGAACACTGAAGCTTTCTTT
j_call: TRBJ1-1
cdr3_length: 13
v_call: TRBV19
d_call: -
clone_size: -

cdr3_aa: CASSRLGIRGPGYTF
cdr3_nt: TGCGCCAGCAGCAGGCTCGGGATCAGGGGTCCCGGCTACACCTTC
j_call: TRBJ1-2
cdr3_length: 15
v_call: TRBV4-1
d_call: -
clone_size: -

cdr3_aa: CASKKGTGGGESYTF
cdr3_nt: TGCGCCAGCAAAAAGGGGACAGGGGGTGGCGAGAGCTACACCTTC
j_call: TRBJ1-2
cdr3_length: 15
v_call: TRBV5-1
d_call: TRBD1
clone_size: -

cdr3_aa: CASKLKAGGSTDTQYF
cdr3_nt: TGTGCCAGTAAGCTTAAGGCGGGGGGTTCCACAGATACGCAGTATTTT
j_call: TRBJ2-3
cdr3_length: 16
v_call: TRBV19
d_call: TRBD2
clone_size: -

cdr3_aa: CASSLSKNIQYF
cdr3_nt: TGTGCCAGCAGTTTGAGTAAAAACATTCAGTACTTC
j_call: TRBJ2-4
cdr3_length: 12
v_call: TRBV28
d_call: -
clone_size: -

cdr3_aa: CASSPRTGYQETQYF
cdr3_nt: TGTGCCAGCAGTCCGCGGACTGGGTACCAAGAGACCCAGTACTTC
j_call: TRBJ2-5
cdr3_length: 15
v_call: TRBV12-3/TRBV12-4
d_call: -
clone_size: few

cdr3_aa: CSASGGDLTDTQYF
cdr3_nt: TGCAGTGCTAGCGGGGGGGACCTCACAGATACGCAGTATTTT
j_call: TRBJ2-3
cdr3_length: 14
v_call: TRBV20-1
d_call: TRBD2
clone_size: -

cdr3_aa: CASRPGLEGEQYF
cdr3_nt: TGTGCCAGCAGACCGGGACTAGAGGGCGAGCAGTACTTC
j_call: TRBJ2-7
cdr3_length: 13
v_call: TRBV7-2
d_call: TRBD2
clone_size: few

cdr3_aa: CASSIIRTSQETQYF
cdr3_nt: TGTGCCAGCAGCATTATCAGGACTAGCCAAGAGACCCAGTACTTC
j_call: TRBJ2-5
cdr3_length: 15
v_call: TRBV7-2
d_call: TRBD2
clone_size: -

cdr3_aa: CSAGQPGQGASNQPQHF
cdr3_nt: TGCAGTGCTGGTCAACCGGGACAGGGGGCGAGCAATCAGCCCCAGCATTTT
j_call: TRBJ1-5
cdr3_length: 17
v_call: TRBV20-1
d_call: TRBD1
clone_size: -

cdr3_aa: CSARDISRDSAGTEAFF
cdr3_nt: TGCAGTGCTAGAGATATCAGCAGGGATAGCGCCGGGACTGAAGCTTTCTTT
j_call: TRBJ1-1
cdr3_length: 17
v_call: TRBV20-1
d_call: -
clone_size: -

cdr3_aa: CASSLFSRTGAYNEQFF
cdr3_nt: TGTGCCAGCAGCTTATTCTCCCGGACCGGCGCGTACAATGAGCAGTTCTTC
j_call: TRBJ2-1
cdr3_length: 17
v_call: TRBV7-2
d_call: -
clone_size: few

cdr3_aa: CASRDSGGIANTGELFF
cdr3_nt: TGTGCCAGCAGAGATAGCGGGGGGATCGCGAACACCGGGGAGCTGTTTTTT
j_call: TRBJ2-2
cdr3_length: 17
v_call: TRBV6-1
d_call: TRBD2
clone_size: -

cdr3_aa: CASSYSVHLNTEAFF
cdr3_nt: TGTGCCAGCAGTTACTCAGTCCACTTGAACACTGAAGCTTTCTTT
j_call: TRBJ1-1
cdr3_length: 15
v_call: TRBV6-5
d_call: -
clone_size: -

cdr3_aa: CSVENRAGYGYTF
cdr3_nt: TGCAGCGTTGAAAACAGGGCGGGCTATGGCTACACCTTC
j_call: TRBJ1-2
cdr3_length: 13
v_call: TRBV29-1
d_call: -
clone_size: -